This T cell receptor beta chain was profiled in a study of cytomegalovirus exposure and HLA in healthy donors. Looking at the study overall: Early on, a data release was issued that held approximately 92 million unique TCRs from HLA-typed donors. General observations from the study: Previously analyzed data showed that most TCR beta V segments were productive at a frequency of about 87% or about 30%.

The CDR3 is 16 amino acids. V gave up 2 bases and J gave up 0 bases, with 11 bases separating them. Germline CDR1 SGHRS, CDR2 YFSETQ. These donors, healthy bone marrow donors, were studied. Notes on this clone: The antigen is not known.

PCR primers comprised 60 Vbeta and 13 Jbeta primers. Some clones are missing from TCRdb's copy, which holds only in-frame ones; the method was immunoSEQ multiplex PCR. The sample has 100,000 to 150,000 clones; about 81% are singletons. The genes are TRBV5-1 and TRBJ1-4; the D gene is possibly TRBD1 (5 bases). The specimen was PBMCs. This TCR was recovered from a woman in her 30s in good health and CMV-seronegative. CDR3 sequence reads: CASSLGVVATNEKLFF. The CDR3 DNA follows: TGCGCCAGCAGCTTAGGGGTAGTGGCAACTAATGAAAAACTGTTTTTT.